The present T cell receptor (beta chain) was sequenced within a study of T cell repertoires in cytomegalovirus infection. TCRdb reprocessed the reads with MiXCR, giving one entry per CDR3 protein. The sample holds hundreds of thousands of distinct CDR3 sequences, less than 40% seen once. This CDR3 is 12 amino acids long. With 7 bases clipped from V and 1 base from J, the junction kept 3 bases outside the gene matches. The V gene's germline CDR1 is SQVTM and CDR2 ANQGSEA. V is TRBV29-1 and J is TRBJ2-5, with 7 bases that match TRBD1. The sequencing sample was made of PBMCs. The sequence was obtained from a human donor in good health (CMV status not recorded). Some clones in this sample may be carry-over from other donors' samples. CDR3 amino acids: CSARDSQETQYF. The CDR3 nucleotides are TGCAGCGCCAGGGACAGCCAAGAGACCCAGTACTTC.